This T cell receptor beta chain was recorded in a study of cytomegalovirus exposure and HLA in healthy donors. This clone was detected only a few times. The antigen remains undetermined. Study findings and constraints: Rare sequences made up most TCRs, while some public TCRs were found in many donors. The number of N-insertions in an Asian-associated ancestry cluster was reportedly below the approximately 700-donor mean in a later analysis. Data from an earlier analysis indicated that most TCR beta V segments were productive either about 87% or about 30% of the time.

13 Jbeta primers and 60 Vbeta primers were used for the PCR. Per the study methods: Tens of millions of unique TCR beta chains, some 9.9 million of them shared, were counted by a later analysis. Some clones are missing from TCRdb's copy, which holds only in-frame ones; the method was immunoSEQ multiplex PCR. V and J calls and clone size are given by that table; D and trimming were obtained from the DNA. Altogether about 69,000 clones are present, approximately 74% being singletons, with the ten largest covering about a fifth. Germline V lookup: CDR1 MGHRA, CDR2 YSYEKL. The CDR3 has 15 residues. The V end was cut by 4 bases, the J end by 7 bases, with 16 bases between.

Sequencing input: PBMCs. The origin of this receptor is a woman in her thirties in good health and CMV-seropositive. The chain links TRBV4-1 to TRBJ2-2, with a possible D match to TRBD2 (6 bases). The CDR3 sequence: CASSPLTGVVGELFF. DNA of the CDR3: TGCGCCAGCAGCCCCTTAACGGGGGTGGTCGGGGAGCTGTTTTTT.